Listed below are T cell receptor beta chains from one sample, sequenced in a study of post-analysis software for immune sequencing data. TCRdb independently ran MiXCR on the PCR reads; one entry per CDR3 protein. The top ten clones hold over 4.5% of a sample with about 770,000 distinct CDR3 sequences, about 43% of them seen once. Input material: blood. The receptors shown here come from a girl under 18 with multiple sclerosis. Both conserved end residues are part of each CDR3. A D gene is named only where the DNA matches it firmly. Size is stated for part of the rows, as once, few or many counts, or as a class when the clone is expanded.

V gene,clone size,J gene,D gene,CDR3 DNA,CDR3 protein
TRBV9,NA,TRBJ2-7,TRBD2,TGTGCCAGCAGCGTAGGAGCGGGGGGAAGGATCGAGCAGTACTTC,CASSVGAGGRIEQYF
TRBV20-1,NA,TRBJ2-7,TRBD2,TGCAGTGCTAGTAAGGTAGCGGGACGCGACGAGCAGTACTTC,CSASKVAGRDEQYF
TRBV15,NA,TRBJ1-5,NA,TGTGCCACCAGCAGAGATTCGAGGCAGCCCCAGCATTTT,CATSRDSRQPQHF
TRBV10-2,few,TRBJ1-2,NA,TGCGCCAGCAGTGAGACAGCCTATGGCTACACCTTC,CASSETAYGYTF
TRBV29-1,NA,TRBJ2-7,TRBD1,TGCAGCGTTGAAGGCCGGACAGGGGATTCCTACGAGCAGTACTTC,CSVEGRTGDSYEQYF
TRBV27,few,TRBJ2-7,TRBD1,TGTGCCAGCAGTTCATCCGGGACAGGGCCCCTAAGGGGCGACGAGCAGTACTTC,CASSSSGTGPLRGDEQYF
TRBV12-3/TRBV12-4,NA,TRBJ1-1,NA,TGTGCCAGCAGTTCGACAGTGTCGAACACTGAAGCTTTCTTT,CASSSTVSNTEAFF
TRBV12-5,NA,TRBJ2-5,TRBD1,TGTGCTAGTGGTTTGGCGACAGGGACGGATCAAGAGACCCAGTACTTC,CASGLATGTDQETQYF
TRBV29-1,NA,TRBJ2-1,NA,TGCAGCGTTGAGTTTATGTATGGGACAACCTCCAATGAGCAGTTCTTC,CSVEFMYGTTSNEQFF
TRBV30,few,TRBJ1-2,NA,TGTGCCTGGAGAAGACCTTCGTCGTGGCAGGGGAACTATGGCTACACCTTC,CAWRRPSSWQGNYGYTF
TRBV29-1,NA,TRBJ2-5,TRBD1,TGCAGCGTTTCAACGACAGGGGGCCCTGAGACCCAGTACTTC,CSVSTTGGPETQYF
TRBV11-2,few,TRBJ2-1,TRBD2,TGTGCCAGCAGCTTATCATACGGGAGGTCAGATGAGCAGTTCTTC,CASSLSYGRSDEQFF
TRBV14,few,TRBJ2-3,NA,TGTGCCAGCAGCCAAGCACGAGATTTGCCAGATACGCAGTATTTT,CASSQARDLPDTQYF
TRBV7-2,NA,TRBJ2-1,TRBD1,TGTGCCAGCAGCCCCGAGGGGGCGCGGTACGAGCAGTTCTTC,CASSPEGARYEQFF
TRBV7-9,NA,TRBJ2-5,NA,TGTGCCAGCAGCTCCAGCTTTGACCAGTACTTC,CASSSSFDQYF
TRBV3-1,NA,TRBJ2-1,TRBD2,TGTGCCAGCAGCCAAGTCCTACCCGGGACTAGCGGGAGAAGTGAGCAGTTCTTC,CASSQVLPGTSGRSEQFF
TRBV28,NA,TRBJ2-6,NA,TGTGCCAGCAGTTTATCCGGCATCTCTGGGGCCAACGTCCTGACTTTC,CASSLSGISGANVLTF
TRBV6-1,NA,TRBJ1-5,NA,TGTGCCAGCAGTGATCGGGATTTGCAGCCCCAGCATTTT,CASSDRDLQPQHF
TRBV9,few,TRBJ2-1,TRBD2,TGTGCCAGCAGCGCGAACCCTTCTAGCGGGAAGTCCTACAATGAGCAGTTCTTC,CASSANPSSGKSYNEQFF
TRBV9,NA,TRBJ1-1,TRBD1,TGTGCCAGCAGCGACGGGACAGGTGAAGCTTTCTTT,CASSDGTGEAFF